A single T cell receptor (beta chain) is shown here with its context. Its antigen is unidentified. The sample comes from a study of T cell responses to AZD1222 COVID-19 vaccine. Study outcomes and limitations: Females outnumbered males among donors, who were mostly white British; clonal diversity was possibly underestimated. Repertoires in all cases were sampled only once the peak T cell response had passed.

Some clones are missing from TCRdb's copy, which holds only in-frame ones; the method was immunoSEQ multiplex PCR. The repertoire has 100,000 to 120,000 clones, around 83% of them found once; the top ten carry 2.5% to 4%. Germline CDR1 reads SNHLY; CDR2 reads FYNNEI. The CDR3 runs to 13 residues. The V gene lost 7 bases and the J gene lost 4 bases, with 10 bases spanning the gap. Sample: peripheral blood, taken on day 0 of AZD1222 vaccination. This TCR was recovered from an adult in good health. The chain employs TRBV2 and TRBJ2-2; the D gene could be TRBD1 or TRBD2 (5 bases each). CDR3 coding DNA: TGTGCCAGCACCGGGGACCGCACCGGGGAGCTGTTTTTT. Protein: CASTGDRTGELFF.